This entry lists 16 T cell receptor beta chains sequenced from one sample in a study of blood T cell repertoires in COVID-19. The data were produced by immunoSEQ multiplex PCR, yet TCRdb's version contains in-frame clones alone and is incomplete. The sample includes 230,000 or so clones, roughly 90% of them seen just once. Source material: peripheral blood. All receptors derive from a woman aged 60-70 years with COVID-19, enrolled during active disease.

The chain combines TRBV5-8 with TRBJ1-3, with D unresolved. The CDR3 extends over 15 amino acids. Germline V lookup: CDR1 SGHTS, CDR2 YDEGEE. V lost 3 bases and J lost 2, with 12 bases in between. CDR3 residues: CASSYGVSAGNTIYF. The CDR3 DNA sequence: TGTGCCAGCAGCTACGGGGTGTCTGCTGGAAACACCATATATTTT.

The CDR3, as DNA: TGTGCCAGTTGGAATCGGGCCGCGGGCGGGGAGCTGTTTTTT. It specifies CASWNRAAGGELFF. The rearrangement joins TRBV19 to TRBJ2-2; possibly TRBD2 for D (5 bases). The CDR3 loop spans 14 amino acids. Germline assignment: CDR1 LNHDA and CDR2 SQIVND (reference sequence). V was clipped by 8 bases and J by 7 bases, with 17 bases between them.

The V and J genes are TRBV5-6 and TRBJ1-4; D is unresolved. Germline loops: CDR1 SGHDT, CDR2 YYEEEE. CDR3 length: 14 residues. Trimming left V 4 bases short and J 0 bases short, with 7 bases between. The CDR3 here is CASSRGATNEKLFF. Written as DNA, the CDR3 is TGTGCCAGCAGCCGAGGAGCAACTAATGAAAAACTGTTTTTT.

The J gene is TRBJ2-7, the V gene TRBV5-1, with 11 nucleotides matching TRBD1. The CDR3 totals 17 residues. Per the germline V gene, CDR1 is SGHRS and CDR2 is YFSETQ. Unmatched junction bases numbered 14, after V lost 7 bases and J lost 2 bases. As DNA, the CDR3 is TGCGCCAGCCAGGAGGGCGGTCAGGGACAGGGGGCCTACGAGCAGTACTTC. Residues: CASQEGGQGQGAYEQYF. The complete variable domain, with remaining parts taken from reference TRBV5-1 and TRBJ2-7, reads KAGVTQTPRYLIKTRGQQVTLSCSPISGHRSVSWYQQTPGQGLQFLFEYFSETQRNKGNFPGRFSGRQFSNSRSEMNVSTLELGDSALYLCASQEGGQGQGAYEQYFGPGTRLTVT.

V is TRBV9 and J is TRBJ1-1; 9 bases are a match to TRBD1. The CDR3 spans 16 residues. Trimming took 4 bases from V and 1 from J; bases not matched to a gene: 8. CDR1 and CDR2 from the germline V gene are SGDLS and YYNGEE. CDR3 DNA sequence: TGTGCCAGCAGCCCAGGGACAGGGCAATGGAACACTGAAGCTTTCTTT. It yields the protein CASSPGTGQWNTEAFF.

The CDR3 spells CASSDAGGRYEQYF. For the CDR3, the DNA is TGTGCCAGCAGTGACGCGGGGGGGAGGTACGAGCAGTACTTC. The J gene is TRBJ2-7, the V gene TRBV2, with 9 bases that match TRBD2. V shed 3 bases, J shed 4 bases, and the junction held 4 bases outside the gene matches. Germline V gene data show CDR1 as SNHLY and CDR2 as FYNNEI. The CDR3 length is 14 residues.

This chain joins TRBV29-1 and TRBJ1-2; D may be TRBD1 (6 bases). This CDR3 has 14 amino acids. Per the germline V gene, CDR1 is SQVTM and CDR2 is ANQGSEA. V was cut by 0 bases and J by 6 bases, with 14 bases left in between. The CDR3 here is CSVEDQGLGDGYTF. The CDR3 bases are TGCAGCGTTGAAGATCAGGGGTTAGGGGATGGCTACACCTTC.

This clone occurred once. The genes are TRBV7-8 and TRBJ2-4; D might be TRBD1 (6 bases). With 4 bases removed from V and 0 bases from J, the gap between germline ends came to 22 bases. CDR1 is SGHVS and CDR2 is FQNEAQ in the germline V gene. The CDR3 covers 19 residues. The CDR3 region has the DNA TGTGCCAGCAGCTACATCTCGACAGGAACGAGAATAGCCAAAAACATTCAGTACTTC. It encodes CASSYISTGTRIAKNIQYF. Using reference TRBV7-8 and TRBJ2-4 for the parts outside the CDR3, the full variable domain is GAGVSQSPRYKVAKRGQDVALRCDPISGHVSLFWYQQALGQGPEFLTYFQNEAQLDKSGLPSDRFFAERPEGSVSTLKIQRTQQEDSAVYLCASSYISTGTRIAKNIQYFGAGTRLSVL.

The rearrangement joins TRBV25-1 to TRBJ2-7; D is possibly TRBD2 (6 bases). V gave up 4 bases and J gave up 0 bases, with 10 bases separating them. This CDR3 has 14 residues. Germline CDR1 and CDR2: MGHDK and SYGVNS. The CDR3 spells CASSGTGVSYEQYF. CDR3 nucleotides: TGTGCCAGCAGTGGGACGGGGGTCTCCTACGAGCAGTACTTC.

J is TRBJ2-5 and V is TRBV6-5; possible D gene TRBD1, 6 bases. V gave up 6 bases and J gave up 4 bases, with 12 bases separating them. Germline V CDR1 and CDR2: MNHEY, SVGAGI. CDR3 length: 13 residues. DNA for the CDR3: TGTGCCAGCAGGGAGACAGGTCGAGAGACCCAGTACTTC. Translation: CASRETGRETQYF.

This clone came up once. The rearrangement uses TRBV29-1 and TRBJ2-3, with D possibly TRBD2 on 5 matching bases. Per germline, CDR1 SQVTM and CDR2 ANQGSEA. V was cut by 0 bases and J by 5 bases, with 24 bases left in between. The CDR3 totals 18 residues. Written as DNA, the CDR3 is TGCAGCGTTGAAGATCGTTCAATGGGAGCTACGGCGCAAGATACGCAGTATTTT. It specifies CSVEDRSMGATAQDTQYF.

This clone appeared a single time. This rearrangement joins TRBV24-1 to TRBJ2-2, with 8 bases lining up with TRBD2. The V gene's germline CDR1 is KGHDR and CDR2 SFDVKD. CDR3 length: 18 amino acids. J was trimmed by 2 bases and V by 5 bases; bases with no gene match: 12. The CDR3 DNA follows: TGTGCCACCAGTGCCGCCGGTGCGGGGGGCCCAAACACCGGGGAGCTGTTTTTT. This encodes CATSAAGAGGPNTGELFF.

This chain uses TRBV4-3 with TRBJ2-4, with D maybe TRBD2 (6 bases). There are 13 residues in the CDR3. Trimming took 3 bases from V and 7 from J, leaving 10 bases between them. Germline V gives CDR1 LGHNA, CDR2 YSLEER. In nucleotides, the CDR3 is TGCGCCAGCAGCCACGGGAGAGACAACATTCAGTACTTC. Its translation is CASSHGRDNIQYF.

The chain carries TRBV19 and TRBJ1-6, with 8 nucleotides matching TRBD1. The germline V gene encodes CDR1 LNHDA and CDR2 SQIVND (reference sequence). The CDR3 length is 14 residues. V dropped 4 bases and J dropped 6; count of bases not matched to a gene: 2. The CDR3 DNA reads TGTGCCAGTAGTACAGGGACAGGTAATTCACCCCTCCACTTT. As protein: CASSTGTGNSPLHF.

This clone has more than one count but fewer than ten. The chain recombines TRBV19 with TRBJ2-3, with 8 bases aligning to TRBD2. Germline V CDR1 and CDR2: LNHDA, SQIVND (reference sequence). Trimming removed 11 bases from V and 6 bases from J; junction bases left unmatched: 10. The CDR3 runs to 13 residues. The CDR3 bases are TGTGCCTGCGGGGGGACCGACTCGGATACGCAGTATTTT. The encoded protein is CACGGTDSDTQYF.

This clone occurred a few times. The V and J genes are TRBV9 and TRBJ2-1, with TRBD2 matching 9 bases. This CDR3 comprises 16 residues. Germline values: CDR1 SGDLS, CDR2 YYNGEE. The ends lost 4 bases at V and 0 bases at J; junction bases unmatched: 5. CDR3 nucleotide sequence: TGTGCCAGCAGCATGACTAGCGGAAGCTCCTACAATGAGCAGTTCTTC. Amino acid sequence: CASSMTSGSSYNEQFF.